These T cell receptor beta chains were read from a single sample in a study of TIL therapy for anti-PD-1-resistant metastatic lung cancer. Repertoires were generated with immunoSEQ multiplex PCR, while TCRdb's copy carries only in-frame clones and drops some. In the table there are 25,000 to 40,000 clones, just under 75% of which are singletons. The sequencing used blood, collected at baseline. All receptors derive from a woman between 30 and 80 years old with non-small cell lung cancer. The CDR3 runs from the conserved cysteine through the conserved F or W. The D gene is left open where the match is weak. Size is omitted from some rows. Given values are once, few, many or a class for expanded clones.

>few|TRBJ1-1|NA|TRBV7-9
TGTGCCAGCAGCTTAGGCACCGGTGGGGCTTTCTTT
CASSLGTGGAFF
>NA|TRBJ1-1|NA|TRBV11-2
TGTGCCAGCAGCTTATTTAACACTGAAGCTTTCTTT
CASSLFNTEAFF
>NA|TRBJ2-2|TRBD1|TRBV5-6
TGTGCCAGCAGCGAGACAGGGTCCCCCGGGGAGCTGTTTTTT
CASSETGSPGELFF
>NA|TRBJ2-3|NA|TRBV10-3
TGTGCCATCAGTGAGGGGGGCAGTAGCACAGATACGCAGTATTTT
CAISEGGSSTDTQYF
>NA|TRBJ2-2|NA|TRBV18
TGTGCCAGCTCACCTAGCGGAGTAAACACCGGGGAGCTGTTTTTT
CASSPSGVNTGELFF
>NA|TRBJ1-2|NA|TRBV6-4
TGTGCCAGCAGCGGAGGCAGGCAGGGGGGCTACACCTTC
CASSGGRQGGYTF
>NA|TRBJ1-1|NA|TRBV12-5
TGTGCTAGTGGTTTGGTAACGAAGGGACAAGCTTTCTTT
CASGLVTKGQAFF
>NA|TRBJ2-2|NA|TRBV5-6
TGTGCCAGCAGCTTGGAGGGGTGGACACTCGCGAACACCGGGGAGCTGTTTTTT
CASSLEGWTLANTGELFF
>few|TRBJ2-7|NA|TRBV14
TGTGCCAGCAGCCAGGGTAGGGCATCCTACGAGCAGTACTTC
CASSQGRASYEQYF
>NA|TRBJ2-7|TRBD2|TRBV10-3
TGTGCCATCAAGCCGGGACTAGGGGGAGTTGACGAGCAGTACTTC
CAIKPGLGGVDEQYF
>NA|TRBJ2-5|TRBD1|TRBV29-1
TGCAGCGGAGGACAGGGGAGTATTATGGTCGAGACCCAGTACTTC
CSGGQGSIMVETQYF